This T cell receptor (beta chain) was retrieved from a study of CD8+ T cells in alopecia areata. On the study more broadly: Each of the treated patients was given oral tofacitinib, 5 to 10 mg twice daily, for moderate-to-severe alopecia areata. Study outcomes and limitations: It was less clear whether patients shared TCRs than it was in mice, possibly because of HLA.

T lymphocytes (CD4+ and CD8+) were sorted from PBMCs. CDR1 and CDR2 (germline): SGHDT, YYEEEE. The CDR3 covers 16 residues. The ends were cut back, 1 base at V and 4 bases at J, with 17 bases in the middle. In the case of this clone: The antigen is unknown.

Isolated RNA was reverse transcribed into cDNA used as the sequencing template. Only in-frame clones appear in the TCRdb table, and some are missing; sequencing was by immunoSEQ multiplex PCR. The sample shows about 170,000 clones, less than 80% of them seen only once. This sample comprised CD8+ T cells sorted from blood, obtained at week 0. The receptor was derived from a human donor with alopecia areata. The chain has TRBV5-6 and TRBJ2-5; D not resolved. This chain's CDR3 is CASSLNNQLMRETQYF. The CDR3 coding sequence is TGTGCCAGCAGCTTGAATAATCAGCTTATGAGAGAGACCCAGTACTTC.